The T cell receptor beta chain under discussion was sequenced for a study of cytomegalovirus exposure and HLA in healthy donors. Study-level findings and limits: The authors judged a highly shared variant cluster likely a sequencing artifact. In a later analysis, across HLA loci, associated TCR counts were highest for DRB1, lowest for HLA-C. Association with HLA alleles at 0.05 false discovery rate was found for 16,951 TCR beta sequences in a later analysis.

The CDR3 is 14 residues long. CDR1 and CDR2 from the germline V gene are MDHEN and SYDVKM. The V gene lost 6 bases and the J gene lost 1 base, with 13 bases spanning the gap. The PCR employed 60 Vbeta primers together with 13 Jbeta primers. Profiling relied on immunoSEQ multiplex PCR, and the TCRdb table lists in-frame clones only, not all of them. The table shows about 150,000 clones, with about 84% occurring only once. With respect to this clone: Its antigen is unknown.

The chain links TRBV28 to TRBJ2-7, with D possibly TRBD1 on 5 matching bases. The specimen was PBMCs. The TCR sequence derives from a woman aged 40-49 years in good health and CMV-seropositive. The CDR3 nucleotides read TGTGCCAGCAGCCGACAGTCAGAGTCCTACGAGCAGTACTTC. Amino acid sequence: CASSRQSESYEQYF.